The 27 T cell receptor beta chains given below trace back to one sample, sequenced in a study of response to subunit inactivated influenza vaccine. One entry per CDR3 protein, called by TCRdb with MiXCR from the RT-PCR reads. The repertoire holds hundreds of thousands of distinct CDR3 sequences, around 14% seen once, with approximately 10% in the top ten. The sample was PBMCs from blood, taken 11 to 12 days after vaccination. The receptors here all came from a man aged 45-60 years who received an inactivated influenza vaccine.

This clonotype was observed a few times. Here the CDR3 reads CSAKGPSSYNEQFF. The CDR3 DNA follows: TGCAGCGCCAAGGGGCCAAGCTCCTACAATGAGCAGTTCTTC. The genes are TRBV29-1 and TRBJ2-1, with TRBD1 as a possible D gene (5 bases). The CDR3 extends over 14 amino acids. CDR1 is SQVTM, CDR2 ANQGSEA, per germline. Deletions cut 7 bases from V and 0 bases from J, with 13 bases between.

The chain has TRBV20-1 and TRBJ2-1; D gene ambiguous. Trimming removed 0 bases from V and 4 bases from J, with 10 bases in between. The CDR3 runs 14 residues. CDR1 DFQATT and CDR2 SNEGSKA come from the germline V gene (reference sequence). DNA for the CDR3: TGCAGTGCTAGAGATAGGAACCAGTACAATGAGCAGTTCTTC. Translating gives CSARDRNQYNEQFF.

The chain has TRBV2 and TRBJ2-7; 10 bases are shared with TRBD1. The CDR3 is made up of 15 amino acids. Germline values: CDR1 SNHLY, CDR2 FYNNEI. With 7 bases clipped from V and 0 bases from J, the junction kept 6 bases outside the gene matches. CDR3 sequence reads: CASKPTGGSSYEQYF. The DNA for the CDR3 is TGTGCCAGCAAGCCGACAGGGGGCAGCTCCTACGAGCAGTACTTC. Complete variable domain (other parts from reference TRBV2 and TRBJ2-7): EPEVTQTPSHQVTQMGQEVILRCVPISNHLYFYWYRQILGQKVEFLVSFYNNEISEKSEIFDDQFSVERPDGSNFTLKIRSTKLEDSAMYFCASKPTGGSSYEQYFGPGTRLTVT.

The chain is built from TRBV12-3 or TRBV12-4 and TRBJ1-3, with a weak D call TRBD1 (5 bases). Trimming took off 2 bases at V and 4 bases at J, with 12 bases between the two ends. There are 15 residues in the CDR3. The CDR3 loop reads CASSLTGPRGNTIYF. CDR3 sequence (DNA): TGTGCCAGCAGTTTAACAGGTCCGAGGGGAAACACCATATATTTT.

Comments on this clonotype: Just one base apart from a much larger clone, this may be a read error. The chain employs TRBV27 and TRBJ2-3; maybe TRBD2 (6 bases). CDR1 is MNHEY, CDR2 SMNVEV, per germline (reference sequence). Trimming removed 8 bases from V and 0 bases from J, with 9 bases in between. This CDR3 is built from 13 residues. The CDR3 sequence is CASGGISTDTQYF. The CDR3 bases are TGTGCCAGCGGCGGGATTAGCACAGATACGCAGTATTTT.

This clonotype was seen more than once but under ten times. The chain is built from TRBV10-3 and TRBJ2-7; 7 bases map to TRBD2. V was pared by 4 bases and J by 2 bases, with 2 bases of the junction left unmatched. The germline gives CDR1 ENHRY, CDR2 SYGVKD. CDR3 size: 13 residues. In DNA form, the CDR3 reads TGTGCCATCAGTGGGGACTACCCCTACGAGCAGTACTTC. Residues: CAISGDYPYEQYF.

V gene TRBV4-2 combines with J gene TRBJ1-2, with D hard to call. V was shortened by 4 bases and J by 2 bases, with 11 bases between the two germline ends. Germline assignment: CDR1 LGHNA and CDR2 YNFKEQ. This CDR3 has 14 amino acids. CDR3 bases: TGTGCCAGCAGCCTTGGTGAGGGAAACTATGGCTACACCTTC. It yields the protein CASSLGEGNYGYTF.

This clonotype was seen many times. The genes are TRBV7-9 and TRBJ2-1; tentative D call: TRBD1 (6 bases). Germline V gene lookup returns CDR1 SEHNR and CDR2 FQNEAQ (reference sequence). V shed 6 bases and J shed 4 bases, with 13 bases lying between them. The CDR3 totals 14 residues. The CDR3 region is CASSPGQSYNEQFF. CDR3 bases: TGTGCCAGCAGTCCAGGACAGTCATACAATGAGCAGTTCTTC. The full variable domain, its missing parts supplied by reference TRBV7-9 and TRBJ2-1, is DTGVSQNPRHKITKRGQNVTFRCDPISEHNRLYWYRQTLGQGPEFLTYFQNEAQLEKSRLLSDRFSAERPKGSFSTLEIQRTEQGDSAMYLCASSPGQSYNEQFFGPGTRLTVL.

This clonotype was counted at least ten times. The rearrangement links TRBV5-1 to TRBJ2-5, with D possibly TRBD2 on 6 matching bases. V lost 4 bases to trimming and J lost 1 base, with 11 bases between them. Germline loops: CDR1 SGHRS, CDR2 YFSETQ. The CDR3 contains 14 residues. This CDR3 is CASSKGLLQETQYF. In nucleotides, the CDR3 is TGCGCCAGCAGCAAGGGACTGCTCCAAGAGACCCAGTACTTC. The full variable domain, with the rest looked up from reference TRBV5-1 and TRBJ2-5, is KAGVTQTPRYLIKTRGQQVTLSCSPISGHRSVSWYQQTPGQGLQFLFEYFSETQRNKGNFPGRFSGRQFSNSRSEMNVSTLELGDSALYLCASSKGLLQETQYFGPGTRLLVL.

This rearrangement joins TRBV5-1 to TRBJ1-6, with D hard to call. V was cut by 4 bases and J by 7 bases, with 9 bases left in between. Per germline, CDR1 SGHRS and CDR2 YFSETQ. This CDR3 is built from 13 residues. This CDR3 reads CASSETGNSPLHF. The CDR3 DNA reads TGCGCCAGCAGCGAGACGGGGAATTCACCCCTCCACTTT.

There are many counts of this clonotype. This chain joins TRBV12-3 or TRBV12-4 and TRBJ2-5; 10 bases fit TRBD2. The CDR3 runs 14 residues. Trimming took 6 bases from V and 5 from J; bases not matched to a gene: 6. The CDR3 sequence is CASRSAGGPETQYF. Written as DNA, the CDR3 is TGTGCCAGCAGATCAGCGGGGGGGCCGGAGACCCAGTACTTC.

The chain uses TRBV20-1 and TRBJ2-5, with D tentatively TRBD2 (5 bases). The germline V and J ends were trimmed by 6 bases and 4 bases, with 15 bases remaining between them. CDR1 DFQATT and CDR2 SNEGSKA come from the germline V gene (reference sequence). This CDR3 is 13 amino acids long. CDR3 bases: TGCAGTGCCCAGGATAGGGCGGGAGAGACCCAGTACTTC. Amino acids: CSAQDRAGETQYF.

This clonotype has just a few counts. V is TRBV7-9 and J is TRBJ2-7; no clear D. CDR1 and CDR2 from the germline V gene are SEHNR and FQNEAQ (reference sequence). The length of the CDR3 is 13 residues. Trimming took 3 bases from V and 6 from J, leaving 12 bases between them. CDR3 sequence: CASSFSSTSEQYF. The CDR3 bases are TGTGCCAGCAGCTTTTCGAGCACGAGCGAGCAGTACTTC.

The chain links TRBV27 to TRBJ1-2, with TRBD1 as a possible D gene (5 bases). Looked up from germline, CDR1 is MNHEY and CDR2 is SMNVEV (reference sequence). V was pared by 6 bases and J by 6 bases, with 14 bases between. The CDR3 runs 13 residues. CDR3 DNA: TGTGCCAGCAGCCTACTAAGGGGACATGGCTACACCTTC. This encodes CASSLLRGHGYTF.

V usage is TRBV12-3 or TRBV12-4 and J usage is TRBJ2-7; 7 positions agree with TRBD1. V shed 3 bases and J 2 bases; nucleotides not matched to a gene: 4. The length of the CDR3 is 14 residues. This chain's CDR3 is CASSLGTATYEQYF. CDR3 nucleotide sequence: TGTGCCAGCAGTTTGGGGACAGCGACCTACGAGCAGTACTTC.

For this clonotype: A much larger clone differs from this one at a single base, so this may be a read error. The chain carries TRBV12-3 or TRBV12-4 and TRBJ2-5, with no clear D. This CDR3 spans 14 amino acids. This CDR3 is CASSLAGLQDTQYF. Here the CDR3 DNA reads TGTGCCAGCAGTTTGGCAGGTCTCCAAGACACCCAGTACTTC.

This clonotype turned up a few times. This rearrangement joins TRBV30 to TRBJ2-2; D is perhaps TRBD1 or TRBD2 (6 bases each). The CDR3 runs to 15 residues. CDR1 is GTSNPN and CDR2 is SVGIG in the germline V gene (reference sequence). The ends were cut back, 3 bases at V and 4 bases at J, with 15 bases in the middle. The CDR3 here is CAWRYRGAGTGELFF. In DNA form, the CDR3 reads TGTGCCTGGAGGTATAGGGGGGCTGGCACCGGGGAGCTGTTTTTT.

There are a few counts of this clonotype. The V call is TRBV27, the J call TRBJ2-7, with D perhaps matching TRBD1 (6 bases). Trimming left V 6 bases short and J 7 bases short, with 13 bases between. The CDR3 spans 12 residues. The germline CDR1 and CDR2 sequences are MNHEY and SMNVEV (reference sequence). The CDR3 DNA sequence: TGTGCCAGCAGACAGGGTTCGGGGGAGCAGTACTTC. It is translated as CASRQGSGEQYF.

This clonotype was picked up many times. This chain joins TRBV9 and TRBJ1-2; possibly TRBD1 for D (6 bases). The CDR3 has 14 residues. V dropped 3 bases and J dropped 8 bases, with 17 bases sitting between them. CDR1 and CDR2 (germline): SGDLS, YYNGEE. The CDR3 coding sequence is TGTGCCAGCAGCGACCATAAGGGGGTAGGCGGCTACACCTTC. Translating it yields CASSDHKGVGGYTF. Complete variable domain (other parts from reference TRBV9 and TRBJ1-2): DSGVTQTPKHLITATGQRVTLRCSPRSGDLSVYWYQQSLDQGLQFLIQYYNGEERAKGNILERFSAQQFPDLHSELNLSSLELGDSALYFCASSDHKGVGGYTFGSGTRLTVV.

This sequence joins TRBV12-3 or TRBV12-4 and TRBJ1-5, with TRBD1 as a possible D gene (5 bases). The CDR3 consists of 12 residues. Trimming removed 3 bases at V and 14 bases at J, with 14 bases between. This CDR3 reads CASSFMGRTEHF. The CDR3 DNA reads TGTGCCAGCAGTTTTATGGGACGGACCGAGCATTTT.

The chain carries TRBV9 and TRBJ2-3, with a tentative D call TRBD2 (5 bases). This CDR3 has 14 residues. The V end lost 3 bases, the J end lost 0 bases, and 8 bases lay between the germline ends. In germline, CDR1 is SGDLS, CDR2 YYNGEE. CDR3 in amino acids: CASSAGDSTDTQYF. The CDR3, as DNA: TGTGCCAGCAGCGCCGGGGATAGCACAGATACGCAGTATTTT.

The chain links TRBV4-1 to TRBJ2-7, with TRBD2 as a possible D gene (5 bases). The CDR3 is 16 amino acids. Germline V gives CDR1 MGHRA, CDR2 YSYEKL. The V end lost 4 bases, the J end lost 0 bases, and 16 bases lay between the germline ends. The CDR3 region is CASSPFGGLSSYEQYF. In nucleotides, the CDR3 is TGCGCCAGCAGCCCCTTCGGCGGGTTAAGCTCCTACGAGCAGTACTTC.

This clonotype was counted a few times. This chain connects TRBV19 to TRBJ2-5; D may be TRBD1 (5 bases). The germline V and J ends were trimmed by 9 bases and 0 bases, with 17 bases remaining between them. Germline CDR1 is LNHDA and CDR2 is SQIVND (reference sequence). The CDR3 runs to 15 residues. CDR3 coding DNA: TGTGCCAGCAGGGATTTAACCGCGTACCAAGAGACCCAGTACTTC. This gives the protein CASRDLTAYQETQYF.

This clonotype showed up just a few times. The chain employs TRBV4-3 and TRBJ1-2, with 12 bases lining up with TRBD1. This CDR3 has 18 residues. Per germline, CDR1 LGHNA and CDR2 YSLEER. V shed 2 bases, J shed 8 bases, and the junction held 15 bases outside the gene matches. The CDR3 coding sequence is TGCGCCAGCAGCCAATCTAGAACCGGGACAGGGGGCAGTTGGGGCTACACCTTC. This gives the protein CASSQSRTGTGGSWGYTF.

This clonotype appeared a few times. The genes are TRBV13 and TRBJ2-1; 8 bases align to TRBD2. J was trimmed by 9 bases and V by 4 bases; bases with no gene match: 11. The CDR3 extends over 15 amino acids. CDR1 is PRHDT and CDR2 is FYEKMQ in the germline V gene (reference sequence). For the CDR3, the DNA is TGTGCCAGCAGCTCAAGCGGGAGTAGGGGTAGTGAGCAGTTCTTC. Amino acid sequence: CASSSSGSRGSEQFF.

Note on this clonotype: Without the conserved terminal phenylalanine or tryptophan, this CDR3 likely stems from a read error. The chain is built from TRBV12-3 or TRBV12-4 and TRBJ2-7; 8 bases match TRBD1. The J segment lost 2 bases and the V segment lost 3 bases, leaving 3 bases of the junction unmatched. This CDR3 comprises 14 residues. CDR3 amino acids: CASSFGTGAYEQYL. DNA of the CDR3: TGTGCCAGCAGTTTTGGGACAGGCGCCTACGAGCAGTACCTC.

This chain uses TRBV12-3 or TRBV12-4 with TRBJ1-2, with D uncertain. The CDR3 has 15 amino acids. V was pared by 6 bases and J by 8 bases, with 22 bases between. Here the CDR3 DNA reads TGTGCCAGCAGGGCCGGTGGCAGCTACATCGGCGGCTACACCTTC. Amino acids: CASRAGGSYIGGYTF.